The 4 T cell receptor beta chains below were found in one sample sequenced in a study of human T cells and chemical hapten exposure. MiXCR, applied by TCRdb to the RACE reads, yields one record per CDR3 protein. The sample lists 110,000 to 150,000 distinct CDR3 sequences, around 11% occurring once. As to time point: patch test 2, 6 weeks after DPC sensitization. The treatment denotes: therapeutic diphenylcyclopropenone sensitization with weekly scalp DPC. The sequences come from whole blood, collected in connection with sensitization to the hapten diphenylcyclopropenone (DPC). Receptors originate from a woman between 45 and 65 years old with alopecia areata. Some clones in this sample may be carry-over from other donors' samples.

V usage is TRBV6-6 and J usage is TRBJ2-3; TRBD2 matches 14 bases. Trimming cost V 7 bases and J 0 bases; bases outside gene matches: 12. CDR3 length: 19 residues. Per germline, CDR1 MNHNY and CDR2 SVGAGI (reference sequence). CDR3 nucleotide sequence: TGTGCCAGCACCGCTCCTGGGACTAGCGGGGGCGCTAGCACAGATACGCAGTATTTT. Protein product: CASTAPGTSGGASTDTQYF.

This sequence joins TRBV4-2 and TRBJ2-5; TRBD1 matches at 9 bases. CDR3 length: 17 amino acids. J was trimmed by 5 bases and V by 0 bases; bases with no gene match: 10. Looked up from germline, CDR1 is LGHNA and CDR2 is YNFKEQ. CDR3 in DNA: TGTGCCAGCAGCCAAGATCAGAGAGGGACAGGGAGGGAGACCCAGTACTTC. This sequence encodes CASSQDQRGTGRETQYF.

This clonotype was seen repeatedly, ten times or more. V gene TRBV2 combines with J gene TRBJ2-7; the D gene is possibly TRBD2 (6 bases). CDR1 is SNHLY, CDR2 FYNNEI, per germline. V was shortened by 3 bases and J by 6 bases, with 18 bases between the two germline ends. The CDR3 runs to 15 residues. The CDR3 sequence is CASSDGGTGLLEQYF. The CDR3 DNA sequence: TGTGCCAGCAGTGATGGGGGGACTGGGCTACTCGAGCAGTACTTC.

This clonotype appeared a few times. The CDR3 region has the DNA TGCAGTGTCCAACCGGGACAGGGATCTGGTGAGCAGTTCTTC. Protein product: CSVQPGQGSGEQFF. V and J are TRBV20-1 and TRBJ2-1, with 9 nucleotides matching TRBD1. There are 14 residues in the CDR3. V trimming: 7 bases; J trimming: 9 bases; junction bases outside the gene matches: 13. Per the germline V gene, CDR1 is DFQATT and CDR2 is SNEGSKA (reference sequence).